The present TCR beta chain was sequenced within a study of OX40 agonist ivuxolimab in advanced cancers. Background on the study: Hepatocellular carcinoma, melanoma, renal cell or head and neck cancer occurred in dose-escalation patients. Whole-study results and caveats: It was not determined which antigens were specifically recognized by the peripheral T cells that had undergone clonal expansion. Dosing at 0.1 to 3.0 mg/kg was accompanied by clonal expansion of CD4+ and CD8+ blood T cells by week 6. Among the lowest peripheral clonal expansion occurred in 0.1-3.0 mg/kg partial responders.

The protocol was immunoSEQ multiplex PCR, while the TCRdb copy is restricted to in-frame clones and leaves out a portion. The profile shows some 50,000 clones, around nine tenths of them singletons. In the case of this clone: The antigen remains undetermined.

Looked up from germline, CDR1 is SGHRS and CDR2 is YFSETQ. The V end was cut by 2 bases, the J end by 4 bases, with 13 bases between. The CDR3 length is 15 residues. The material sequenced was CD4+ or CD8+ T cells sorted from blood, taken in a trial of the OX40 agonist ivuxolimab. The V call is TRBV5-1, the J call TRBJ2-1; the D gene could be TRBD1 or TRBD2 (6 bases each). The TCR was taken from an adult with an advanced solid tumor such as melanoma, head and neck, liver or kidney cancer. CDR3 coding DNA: TGCGCCAGCAGCTTTTGGGGGGCGAGATACAATGAGCAGTTCTTC. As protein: CASSFWGARYNEQFF. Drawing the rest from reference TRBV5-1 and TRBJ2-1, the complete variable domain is KAGVTQTPRYLIKTRGQQVTLSCSPISGHRSVSWYQQTPGQGLQFLFEYFSETQRNKGNFPGRFSGRQFSNSRSEMNVSTLELGDSALYLCASSFWGARYNEQFFGPGTRLTVL.